This TCR beta chain is from a study of blood T cell repertoires in COVID-19. About the study: The United States, Italy and Spain were the sources of the acute and convalescent COVID-19 samples.

Methods used by the authors: Reference gene primers were amplified, and this amplification served to estimate nucleated cell counts. Profiling relied on immunoSEQ multiplex PCR, and the TCRdb table lists in-frame clones only, not all of them. That table supplies the V and J calls and clone size; D and trimming were determined from the DNA. This table holds over 75,000 clones, roughly 90% found once. With 1 base removed from V and 4 bases from J, the gap between germline ends came to 10 bases. CDR3 length: 15 amino acids. Germline CDR1 reads SGHVS; CDR2 reads FQNEAQ. The TCR sequence derives from a human donor with active COVID-19. The donor label of this sample is uncertain. The chain combines TRBV7-8 with TRBJ1-4; D unresolved. Specimen: peripheral blood. The CDR3 DNA is TGTGCCAGCAGCTTAGGGAGGGATCGTAATGAAAAACTGTTTTTT. Translating it yields CASSLGRDRNEKLFF.